Listed below are T cell receptor beta chains from one sample, sequenced in a study of Ad26.COV2.S vaccination and SARS-CoV-2 variants. Assay used: immunoSEQ multiplex PCR; TCRdb lists only in-frame clones, some missing. The sample lists some 340,000 clones, approximately 86% occurring once. The sequenced sample was peripheral blood, obtained in a trial of Ad26.COV2.S vaccine versus placebo. These TCRs come from a person between 18 and 60 years old who received the Ad26.COV2.S COVID-19 vaccine or a placebo. Each CDR3 is given with its conserved first and last residue. The order of the fields is D gene, clone size, J gene, V gene, CDR3 protein, CDR3 DNA. D genes are given only for firm matches. For some rows the clone size is stated as once, few or many, or as a class when expanded; others skip it.

. | . | TRBJ1-1 | TRBV10-3 | CAIRVDTEAFF | TGTGCCATCCGCGTAGACACTGAAGCTTTCTTT
. | . | TRBJ2-7 | TRBV5-5 | CASSLGFRGPTEQYF | TGTGCCAGCAGCTTGGGGTTTCGGGGACCTACAGAGCAGTACTTC
. | . | TRBJ1-5 | TRBV19 | CASSITGTQPQHF | TGTGCCAGTAGTATCACCGGAACTCAGCCCCAGCATTTT
. | . | TRBJ2-5 | TRBV7-2 | CASSLVGGTGETQYF | TGTGCCAGCAGCTTAGTCGGGGGCACTGGGGAGACCCAGTACTTC
. | . | TRBJ1-2 | TRBV6-2/TRBV6-3 | CASSYKGYGYTF | TGTGCCAGCAGTTACAAGGGCTATGGCTACACCTTC
. | . | TRBJ2-3 | TRBV10-1 | CASSDGDTDTQYF | TGCGCCAGCAGTGACGGGGATACAGATACGCAGTATTTT
TRBD1 | . | TRBJ1-6 | TRBV10-3 | CAIKQGDSPLHF | TGTGCCATCAAACAGGGGGATTCACCCCTCCACTTT
TRBD2 | . | TRBJ2-1 | TRBV5-1 | CASSFGGSSYNEQFF | TGCGCCAGCAGCTTCGGGGGGAGCTCCTACAATGAGCAGTTCTTC
TRBD2 | . | TRBJ2-1 | TRBV27 | CASNLGGGANEQFF | TGTGCCAGCAATTTGGGCGGGGGGGCCAATGAGCAGTTCTTC
. | . | TRBJ1-3 | TRBV5-5 | CASISSISGNTIYF | TGTGCCAGCATCAGTTCGATCTCTGGAAACACCATATATTTT
. | . | TRBJ2-1 | TRBV6-5 | CASTPGSTWEQFF | TGTGCCAGCACCCCGGGCTCCACGTGGGAGCAGTTCTTC
. | few | TRBJ2-2 | TRBV5-1 | CASSFMDGNTGELFF | TGCGCCAGCAGCTTTATGGACGGGAACACCGGGGAGCTGTTTTTT
TRBD1 | once | TRBJ2-7 | TRBV13 | CASSLGVLGQAENWGQYF | TGTGCCAGCAGCTTAGGAGTCCTGGGACAGGCGGAAAATTGGGGGCAGTACTTC
TRBD1 | . | TRBJ2-3 | TRBV2 | CASKALGGQGPWDTQYF | TGTGCCAGCAAGGCCCTTGGAGGACAGGGGCCCTGGGATACGCAGTATTTT
TRBD2 | . | TRBJ2-3 | TRBV5-6 | CASSNRLAGQYF | TGTGCCAGCAGCAACCGACTAGCGGGGCAGTATTTT
. | few | TRBJ1-5 | TRBV5-6 | CASSLGRGNQPQHF | TGTGCCAGCAGCTTGGGGAGGGGCAATCAGCCCCAGCATTTT
TRBD1 | . | TRBJ1-1 | TRBV4-1 | CASTNQNRGDTEAFF | TGCGCCAGCACCAACCAGAACAGGGGGGACACTGAAGCTTTCTTT
TRBD1 | . | TRBJ1-1 | TRBV18 | CASSPRTGTVNTEAFF | TGTGCCAGCTCACCGAGGACAGGGACCGTGAACACTGAAGCTTTCTTT
. | . | TRBJ1-1 | TRBV19 | CASSVSGTRDTEAFF | TGTGCCAGTAGTGTCTCAGGGACGAGGGACACTGAAGCTTTCTTT
TRBD2 | . | TRBJ2-5 | TRBV5-4 | CASRDAGGPETQYF | TGTGCCAGCAGGGACGCGGGGGGCCCAGAGACCCAGTACTTC
. | . | TRBJ2-2 | TRBV18 | CASSGDTGELFF | TGTGCCAGCTCGGGGGACACCGGGGAGCTGTTTTTT
. | . | TRBJ2-2 | TRBV18 | CASSPSLVESTGELFF | TGTGCCAGCTCACCCTCGCTAGTCGAGAGCACCGGGGAGCTGTTTTTT
. | . | TRBJ1-4 | TRBV15 | CATSRVRTANEKLFF | TGTGCCACCAGCAGAGTGAGGACAGCTAATGAAAAACTGTTTTTT
TRBD1 | . | TRBJ2-7 | TRBV6-5 | CASRTRGQGFYEQYF | TGTGCCAGCAGAACCCGGGGACAGGGCTTCTACGAGCAGTACTTC
. | . | TRBJ1-1 | TRBV7-2 | CASSLLGASHTEAFF | TGTGCCAGCAGCTTACTGGGGGCCTCCCACACTGAAGCTTTCTTT
TRBD1 | . | TRBJ1-5 | TRBV15 | CATSSGTVNQPQHF | TGTGCCACCAGCTCCGGGACAGTCAATCAGCCCCAGCATTTT
. | . | TRBJ2-7 | TRBV2 | CASNRERAYEQYF | TGTGCCAGCAACAGGGAGAGGGCCTACGAGCAGTACTTC
TRBD2 | once | TRBJ2-3 | TRBV19 | CASSGGGRGTQYF | TGTGCCAGTAGCGGGGGGGGTCGAGGTACGCAGTATTTT
TRBD2 | once | TRBJ2-1 | TRBV7-2 | CASTSGAGAYNEQFF | TGTGCCAGCACCTCCGGGGCGGGGGCCTACAATGAGCAGTTCTTC
. | . | TRBJ2-1 | TRBV2 | CASRDSLNEQFF | TGTGCCAGCAGGGACAGCCTAAATGAGCAGTTCTTC
. | . | TRBJ2-2 | TRBV9 | CASSVGGTATGELFF | TGTGCCAGCAGCGTGGGGGGGACAGCGACCGGGGAGCTGTTTTTT
TRBD1 | . | TRBJ2-1 | TRBV4-2 | CASSQEQDRGYNEQFF | TGTGCCAGCAGCCAAGAACAGGACAGGGGCTACAATGAGCAGTTCTTC
TRBD2 | . | TRBJ2-1 | TRBV11-2 | CASSRTRLAGAWGEQFF | TGTGCCAGCAGCAGAACGAGGCTAGCGGGGGCCTGGGGTGAGCAGTTCTTC
. | . | TRBJ1-2 | TRBV19 | CASSIRRPLTLGYTF | TGTGCCAGTAGTATCCGCAGACCACTAACTCTGGGCTACACCTTC
TRBD2 | . | TRBJ2-4 | TRBV4-3 | CASSQDLGSGGAKNIQYF | TGCGCCAGCAGCCAAGATCTTGGTAGCGGGGGAGCCAAAAACATTCAGTACTTC
. | . | TRBJ2-2 | TRBV15 | CATSRVWGTGELFF | TGTGCCACCAGCAGAGTGTGGGGGACCGGGGAGCTGTTTTTT
. | . | TRBJ2-1 | TRBV5-6 | CASSLRSLSSYNEQFF | TGTGCCAGCAGCTTGCGGAGCCTGAGCTCCTACAATGAGCAGTTCTTC
. | . | TRBJ2-3 | TRBV27 | CASARRLSTDTQYF | TGTGCCAGCGCAAGGAGACTTAGCACAGATACGCAGTATTTT
TRBD1 | . | TRBJ1-1 | TRBV6-2/TRBV6-3 | CASSTDKGGQGEWTEAFF | TGTGCCAGCAGTACAGATAAAGGCGGACAGGGTGAATGGACTGAAGCTTTCTTT
TRBD1 | . | TRBJ1-5 | TRBV7-2 | CASSFRDRVNQPQHF | TGTGCCAGCAGCTTCCGGGACAGGGTTAATCAGCCCCAGCATTTT
TRBD1 | . | TRBJ1-5 | TRBV7-8 | CASSLAPRQGQGQPQHF | TGTGCCAGCAGCTTAGCCCCTAGACAGGGGCAGGGACAGCCCCAGCATTTT
. | . | TRBJ1-2 | TRBV10-3 | CAISPEGSNYGYTF | TGTGCCATCAGCCCCGAAGGGTCTAACTATGGCTACACCTTC
TRBD1 | . | TRBJ2-2 | TRBV30 | CAWSRDRGTGELFF | TGTGCCTGGAGCCGGGACAGGGGGACCGGGGAGCTGTTTTTT
. | . | TRBJ1-4 | TRBV19 | CASSWGRKATNEKLFF | TGTGCCAGTAGTTGGGGACGGAAGGCAACTAATGAAAAACTGTTTTTT
. | . | TRBJ1-2 | TRBV3-1/TRBV3-2 | CASSHRNEVDGYTF | TGTGCCAGCAGCCACCGGAACGAGGTCGACGGCTACACCTTC
TRBD1 | . | TRBJ2-4 | TRBV30 | CAWSVDRGAKNIQYF | TGTGCCTGGAGTGTAGACAGGGGAGCCAAAAACATTCAGTACTTC
. | . | TRBJ1-2 | TRBV7-2 | CASSLARSRTYGYTF | TGTGCCAGCAGCTTAGCGCGAAGTCGCACTTATGGCTACACCTTC
TRBD2 | . | TRBJ2-5 | TRBV4-1 | CASSLRGTTQETQYF | TGCGCCAGCAGCCTGCGGGGGACTACTCAAGAGACCCAGTACTTC
. | . | TRBJ1-3 | TRBV19 | CASSILASSGNTIYF | TGTGCCAGTAGTATTCTTGCTAGCTCTGGAAACACCATATATTTT
TRBD1 | few | TRBJ2-1 | TRBV18 | CASSPIGGQGIAFF | TGTGCCAGCTCACCTATAGGTGGACAGGGGATTGCGTTCTTC
. | . | TRBJ2-5 | TRBV27 | CASRDAGQETQYF | TGTGCCAGCAGGGACGCGGGGCAAGAGACCCAGTACTTC
. | few | TRBJ1-6 | TRBV9 | CASSPSPLVNSPLHF | TGTGCCAGCAGCCCCTCCCCCTTGGTTAATTCACCCCTCCACTTT
. | . | TRBJ2-7 | TRBV19 | CASRGAKAGAYEQYF | TGTGCCAGTAGAGGGGCCAAGGCAGGTGCCTACGAGCAGTACTTC
. | . | TRBJ2-1 | TRBV2 | CASKGDLSSYNEQFF | TGTGCCAGCAAAGGGGACTTGAGCTCCTACAATGAGCAGTTCTTC
. | . | TRBJ1-4 | TRBV4-2 | CASSQEGGGMGKLFF | TGTGCCAGCAGCCAGGAGGGTGGGGGCATGGGAAAACTGTTTTTT
TRBD1 | . | TRBJ1-5 | TRBV10-3 | CATRPGQVNQPQHF | TGTGCCACTCGACCGGGACAGGTCAATCAGCCCCAGCATTTT
. | . | TRBJ2-1 | TRBV11-2 | CASNNIGPGGNNEQFF | TGTGCCAGCAACAACATCGGGCCTGGTGGTAACAATGAGCAGTTCTTC